A selection of T cell receptor beta chains follows, all from one sample in a study of blood T cell repertoires in COVID-19. Only in-frame clones appear in the TCRdb table, and some are missing; sequencing was by immunoSEQ multiplex PCR. The data contain 250,000 to 350,000 clones, around 90% of them singletons. Sequences were obtained from peripheral blood. The receptors were gathered from a woman aged 50 to 60 who had recovered from COVID-19. Each CDR3 is given with its conserved first and last residue. A D gene is named only where the DNA matches it firmly. Expanded clones get a size class; other rows say once, few or many, or leave the size out.

J	V	length	D	size	CDR3	DNA
TRBJ1-2	TRBV5-1	14	TRBD1	once	CASSLDGTADGYTF	TGCGCCAGCAGCTTGGATGGGACAGCGGACGGCTACACCTTC
TRBJ1-5	TRBV21-1	14	-	-	CASSKARFNQPQHF	TGTGCCAGCAGCAAAGCACGGTTCAATCAGCCCCAGCATTTT
TRBJ2-3	TRBV4-3	19	TRBD2	-	CASSQVLAGVSAGTDTQYF	TGCGCCAGCAGCCAAGTGCTAGCGGGGGTCTCTGCCGGGACAGATACGCAGTATTTT
TRBJ1-1	TRBV5-4	14	-	-	CASSLQEGNTEAFF	TGTGCCAGCAGCTTACAGGAGGGGAACACTGAAGCTTTCTTT
TRBJ2-5	TRBV5-6	19	TRBD2	few	CASSEGLTGGLPGQETQYF	TGTGCCAGCAGCGAGGGACTAACGGGAGGGCTCCCTGGGCAGGAGACCCAGTACTTC
TRBJ2-7	TRBV11-2	19	TRBD2	-	CASSLGHRLAGGPMNEQYF	TGTGCCAGCAGCTTAGGCCACAGACTAGCGGGGGGGCCCATGAACGAGCAGTACTTC
TRBJ2-1	TRBV27	16	-	-	CASSFRRTSSYNEQFF	TGTGCCAGCAGTTTCCGCCGTACAAGCTCCTACAATGAGCAGTTCTTC
TRBJ1-3	TRBV6-5	15	-	-	CASSFDTSSGNTIYF	TGTGCCAGCAGTTTTGACACGTCCTCTGGAAACACCATATATTTT
TRBJ1-5	TRBV3-1/TRBV3-2	13	-	-	CASSPDGNQPQHF	TGTGCCAGCAGTCCTGACGGGAATCAGCCCCAGCATTTT
TRBJ1-2	TRBV30	13	-	-	CAWSVGRGYGYTF	TGTGCCTGGAGTGTAGGCCGGGGCTATGGCTACACCTTC
TRBJ2-5	TRBV3-1/TRBV3-2	13	-	-	CASSQVGPRTQYF	TGTGCCAGCAGCCAAGTGGGCCCGAGGACCCAGTACTTC